This T cell receptor (beta chain) stems from a study of control samples from healthy donors and cancer patients. Sequencing was performed with immunoSEQ multiplex PCR; in TCRdb, only in-frame clones are kept and a portion is missing. The repertoire holds 40,000 to 45,000 clones, around 75% seen once, with under 20% in the top ten. The CDR3 covers 15 residues. Trimming at V came to 6 bases and at J to 4 bases, leaving 8 bases not matched to a gene. CDR1 and CDR2 from the germline V gene are MNHEY and SVGAGI. The genes are TRBV6-5 and TRBJ2-7; 11 nucleotides line up with TRBD2. The TCR comes from a male donor with melanoma. Sample: formalin-fixed, paraffin-embedded tissue. CDR3 sequence (DNA): TGTGCCAGCAGCCGCAGACTAGCGGGACGGTACGAGCAGTACTTC. The encoded protein is CASSRRLAGRYEQYF.